Only a few counts were recorded for the clone carrying this TCR beta chain. Its matching antigen is unknown. MiXCR, run by TCRdb on the reads, gives a single entry per CDR3 protein. The data show about 190,000 distinct CDR3 sequences, 25% to 30% seen once. The data originate from a study of T cell repertoires in cytomegalovirus infection. Across the study: Shared public TCR beta signatures pointed to both CMV infection and a matching HLA type.

Regarding the study as a whole: The ex vivo response was dominated by HLA-C-restricted CMV-specific TCR beta clonotypes. Adding up the frequency of public TCR beta families identified people who carried CMV plus the relevant HLA.

Germline V gives CDR1 DFQATT, CDR2 SNEGSKA (reference sequence). The CDR3 loop spans 11 amino acids. V lost 3 bases and J 11 bases, leaving 13 bases between the germline ends. The V gene is TRBV20-1, the J gene TRBJ1-1, with D uncertain. The TCR originated in a human donor in good health (CMV status not recorded). Some clones in this sample may be carry-over from other donors' samples. Sequencing input: PBMCs. The CDR3 nucleotides are TGCAGTGCTAGGAGGGCCTCTGGCGCTTTCTTT. Its translation: CSARRASGAFF.